This T cell receptor beta chain emerged from a study of cytomegalovirus exposure and HLA in healthy donors. The study's findings and limits: Cytomegalovirus status was reportedly diagnosed by the classifier with high sensitivity and specificity. Subsequent analysis revealed that first-cohort TCR clusters tended to co-occur in the 90 to 150 validation repertoires.

On this clone itself: Its matching antigen is unknown.

The CDR3 sequence is 14 residues long. Trimming took 6 bases from V and 4 from J; bases not matched to a gene: 8. Germline V gives CDR1 MDHEN, CDR2 SYDVKM. Sequencing was performed with immunoSEQ multiplex PCR; in TCRdb, only in-frame clones are kept and a portion is missing. The sample has some 200,000 clones, 85% to 95% seen once; the top ten hold 1.1%. Source material: PBMCs. The rearrangement links TRBV28 to TRBJ2-7; 8 bases are shared with TRBD1. The TCR originated in a woman aged 18-29 years in good health and CMV-seronegative. DNA for the CDR3: TGTGCCAGCAGGACAGGGGTCATTCTTTACGAGCAGTACTTC. This codes for CASRTGVILYEQYF.